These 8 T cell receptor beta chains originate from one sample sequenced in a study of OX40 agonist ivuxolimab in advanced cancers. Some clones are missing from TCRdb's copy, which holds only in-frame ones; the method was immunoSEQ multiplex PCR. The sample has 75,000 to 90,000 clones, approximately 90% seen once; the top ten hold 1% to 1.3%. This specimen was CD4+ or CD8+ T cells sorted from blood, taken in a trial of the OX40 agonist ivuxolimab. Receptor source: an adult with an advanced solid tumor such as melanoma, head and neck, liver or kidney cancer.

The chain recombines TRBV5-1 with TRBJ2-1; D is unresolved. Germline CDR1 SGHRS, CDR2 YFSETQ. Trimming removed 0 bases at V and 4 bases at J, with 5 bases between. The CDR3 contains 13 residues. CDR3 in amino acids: CASSLALYNEQFF. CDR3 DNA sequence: TGCGCCAGCAGCTTGGCGCTTTACAATGAGCAGTTCTTC.

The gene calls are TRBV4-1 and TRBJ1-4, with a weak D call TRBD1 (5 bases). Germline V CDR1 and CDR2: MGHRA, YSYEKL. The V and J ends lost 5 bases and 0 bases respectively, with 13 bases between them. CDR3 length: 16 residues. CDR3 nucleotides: TGCGCCAGCAGCAGGGGCGGGAGAGCAACTAATGAAAAACTGTTTTTT. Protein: CASSRGGRATNEKLFF.

CDR3 sequence reads: CASSWRTGTDGANVLTF. CDR3 coding DNA: TGCGCCAGCAGCTGGAGGACTGGGACTGATGGGGCCAACGTCCTGACTTTC. The chain links TRBV5-1 to TRBJ2-6; TRBD2 might be the D (6 bases). V dropped 3 bases and J dropped 3 bases, with 16 bases sitting between them. The CDR3 runs to 17 residues. The germline V gene has CDR1 SGHRS and CDR2 YFSETQ.

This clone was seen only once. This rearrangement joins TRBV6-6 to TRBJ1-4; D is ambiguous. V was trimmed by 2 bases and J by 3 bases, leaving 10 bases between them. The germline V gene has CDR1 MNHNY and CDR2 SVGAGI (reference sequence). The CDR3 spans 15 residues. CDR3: CASSYTGRANEKLFF. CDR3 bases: TGTGCCAGCAGTTACACCGGGCGGGCTAATGAAAAACTGTTTTTT.

The CDR3 DNA reads TGCGCCAGCAGGGTGGGACAGGAGAACACTGAAGCTTTCTTT. Amino acids: CASRVGQENTEAFF. The V call is TRBV5-1, the J call TRBJ1-1, with 8 bases identical to TRBD1. From germline, CDR1 is SGHRS and CDR2 YFSETQ. After removal of 5 bases from V and 1 base from J, the junction contained 4 bases not matched to a gene. CDR3 length: 14 amino acids.

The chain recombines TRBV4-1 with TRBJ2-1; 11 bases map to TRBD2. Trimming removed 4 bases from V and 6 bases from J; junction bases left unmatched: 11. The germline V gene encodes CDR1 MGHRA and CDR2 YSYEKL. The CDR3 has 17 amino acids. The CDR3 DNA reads TGCGCCAGCAGCCTCCGGGCCATAGCGGGAGGGCCCAATGAGCAGTTCTTC. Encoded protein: CASSLRAIAGGPNEQFF.

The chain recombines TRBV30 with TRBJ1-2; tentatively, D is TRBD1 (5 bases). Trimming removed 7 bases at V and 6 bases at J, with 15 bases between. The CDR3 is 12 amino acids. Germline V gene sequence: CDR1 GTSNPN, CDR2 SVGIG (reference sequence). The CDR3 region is CASPRGGHGYTF. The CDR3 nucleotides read TGTGCCTCTCCGAGGGGAGGCCATGGCTACACCTTC.

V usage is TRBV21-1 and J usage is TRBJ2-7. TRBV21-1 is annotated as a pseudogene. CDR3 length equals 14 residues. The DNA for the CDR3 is TGTGCCAGCAGCGGGAGGGACAGCCCCTACGAGCAGTACTTC. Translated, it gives CASSGRDSPYEQYF.